These 24 T cell receptor beta chains share one sample of origin, sequenced in a study of T cell responses to AZD1222 COVID-19 vaccine. The table came from immunoSEQ multiplex PCR; TCRdb's copy has only in-frame clones and leaves some out. The table includes fewer than 150,000 clones, 85% to 95% detected once. Sequenced here: peripheral blood, sampled on day 0 of AZD1222 vaccination. The receptors here all came from an adult in good health.

The V and J genes are TRBV5-1 and TRBJ1-4; TRBD1 aligns across 7 bases. The V gene's germline CDR1 is SGHRS and CDR2 YFSETQ. There are 14 residues in the CDR3. V lost 4 bases to trimming and J lost 4 bases; unmatched junction nucleotides: 4. CDR3 nucleotides: TGCGCCAGCAGCGCCAGGGGGATTAATGAAAAACTGTTTTTT. Protein sequence: CASSARGINEKLFF.

The rearrangement joins TRBV27 to TRBJ1-3; the D gene is possibly TRBD1 (5 bases). This CDR3 is built from 15 residues. The V end was cut by 0 bases, the J end by 0 bases, with 6 bases between. Germline CDR1 and CDR2: MNHEY and SMNVEV (reference sequence). The CDR3 reads CASSLSGVSGNTIYF. CDR3 coding DNA: TGTGCCAGCAGTTTATCAGGGGTCTCTGGAAACACCATATATTTT.

The chain combines TRBV29-1 with TRBJ1-3; D might be TRBD1 (5 bases). CDR3 length: 14 residues. V dropped 7 bases and J dropped 4 bases, with 17 bases sitting between them. Germline loops: CDR1 SQVTM, CDR2 ANQGSEA. The CDR3 spells CSATGGSWGNTIYF. In DNA, the CDR3 is TGCAGCGCGACGGGGGGATCATGGGGAAACACCATATATTTT.

The chain is built from TRBV10-3 and TRBJ1-1; D remains ambiguous. Per germline, CDR1 ENHRY and CDR2 SYGVKD. The CDR3 runs to 16 residues. V was shortened by 5 bases and J by 1 base, with 17 bases between the two germline ends. For the CDR3, the DNA is TGTGCCATCAGTCCTAGAATTTGGCGGAGGAACACTGAAGCTTTCTTT. As protein: CAISPRIWRRNTEAFF.

The J gene is TRBJ1-6, the V gene TRBV3-1 (or the pseudogene TRBV3-2); 7 nucleotides match TRBD1. This CDR3 is 15 amino acids long. Trimming took 2 bases from V and 10 from J; bases not matched to a gene: 8. Germline V gives CDR1 LGHDT, CDR2 YNNKEL (reference sequence). The CDR3 DNA reads as TGTGCCAGCAGCCAACTACAGGGGAAGGGATCACCCCTCCACTTT. Protein sequence: CASSQLQGKGSPLHF.

The chain employs TRBV21-1 and TRBJ2-2; TRBD1 was called by the table and not checked on the DNA. TRBV21-1 is given as a pseudogene. The CDR3 is made up of 18 amino acids. The CDR3 DNA reads as TGTGCCAGCAGCAGGGCGACGGGGGACAGGGTAAACGTCGGGGAGCTGTTTTTT. This encodes CASSRATGDRVNVGELFF.

The rearrangement links TRBV7-9 to TRBJ1-6, with D hard to call. The CDR3 is made up of 14 amino acids. Germline V lookup: CDR1 SEHNR, CDR2 FQNEAQ (reference sequence). Trimming took 2 bases from V and 5 from J, leaving 7 bases between them. CDR3 in amino acids: CASSLSGNNSPLHF. The CDR3 bases are TGTGCCAGCAGCTTATCGGGAAATAATTCACCCCTCCACTTT.

The chain uses TRBV6-5 and TRBJ1-3; D ambiguous. V was clipped by 6 bases and J by 3 bases, with 12 bases between them. Germline V gene lookup returns CDR1 MNHEY and CDR2 SVGAGI. CDR3 length: 14 amino acids. The CDR3 DNA is TGTGCCAGCAGACGTTTGGGGAGTGGAAACACCATATATTTT. The encoded protein is CASRRLGSGNTIYF.

The rearrangement links TRBV7-9 to TRBJ1-3, with D unclear. CDR1 and CDR2 from the germline V gene are SEHNR and FQNEAQ (reference sequence). Trimming cost V 0 bases and J 4 bases, with 7 bases left between them. The CDR3 spans 14 residues. The CDR3 is CASSLAVAGNTIYF. DNA of the CDR3: TGTGCCAGCAGCTTAGCTGTAGCGGGAAACACCATATATTTT.

The genes are TRBV11-3 and TRBJ2-2; 12 bases fit TRBD2. Germline V gene lookup returns CDR1 SGHNT and CDR2 YENEEA. CDR3 length: 18 amino acids. V dropped 5 bases and J dropped 6; count of bases not matched to a gene: 13. The CDR3 spells CASSLRPSGGVLPGELFF. CDR3 DNA sequence: TGTGCCAGCAGCCTTAGGCCTAGCGGGGGGGTTTTACCCGGGGAGCTGTTTTTT. The full variable domain, with the rest looked up from reference TRBV11-3 and TRBJ2-2, is EAGVVQSPRYKIIEKKQPVAFWCNPISGHNTLYWYLQNLGQGPELLIRYENEEAVDDSQLPKDRFSAERLKGVDSTLKIQPAELGDSAVYLCASSLRPSGGVLPGELFFGEGSRLTVL.

The chain joins TRBV2 to TRBJ1-1; TRBD1 is a possible D gene (6 bases). The germline gives CDR1 SNHLY, CDR2 FYNNEI. The V and J ends lost 1 base and 8 bases respectively, with 20 bases between them. This CDR3 region has 16 residues. CDR3 residues: CASSEDRELALLEAFF. The CDR3 coding sequence is TGTGCCAGCAGTGAAGACAGGGAACTAGCCCTACTAGAAGCTTTCTTT.

V and J are TRBV7-2 and TRBJ2-7; D not resolved. The CDR3 extends over 13 amino acids. CDR1 is SGHTA and CDR2 is FQGNSA in the germline V gene. V lost 1 base, J lost 6 bases, and 10 bases lay in between. The CDR3 loop is CASSLGTTSEQYF. Written as DNA, the CDR3 is TGTGCCAGCAGCTTAGGTACCACCTCCGAGCAGTACTTC.

The rearrangement uses TRBV19 and TRBJ1-6; D possibly corresponds to TRBD1 (6 bases). The CDR3 covers 14 residues. Germline CDR1 reads LNHDA; CDR2 reads SQIVND (reference sequence). V shed 5 bases and J shed 6 bases, with 11 bases lying between them. In nucleotides, the CDR3 is TGTGCCAGTAGTCAGGGGCCCGGTAATTCACCCCTCCACTTT. This translates into CASSQGPGNSPLHF.

This chain links TRBV12-3 or TRBV12-4 with TRBJ2-4, with D perhaps TRBD2 (6 bases). This CDR3 spans 13 amino acids. Trimming shortened V by 4 bases and J by 6 bases, and 10 bases separated the two germline ends. CDR3 sequence: CASSWAGRNIQYF. For the CDR3, the DNA is TGTGCCAGCAGTTGGGCGGGGAGAAACATTCAGTACTTC.

The table lists this clone with a few counts. This chain joins TRBV6-5 and TRBJ1-6, with TRBD1 as a possible D gene (5 bases). This CDR3 comprises 14 residues. CDR1 and CDR2 from the germline V gene are MNHEY and SVGAGI. The CDR3 sequence is CASGGRSYNSPLHF. The CDR3 DNA reads as TGTGCTTCCGGGGGGAGGTCCTATAATTCACCCCTCCACTTT.

The chain links TRBV11-2 to TRBJ2-7, with D perhaps TRBD1 (6 bases). Trimming took 1 base from V and 5 from J, leaving 12 bases between them. There are 14 residues in the CDR3. Germline values: CDR1 SGHAT, CDR2 FQNNGV. The chain's CDR3 is CASSLGGLSNEQYF. CDR3 coding DNA: TGTGCCAGCAGCTTAGGGGGGCTTAGCAACGAGCAGTACTTC.

V gene TRBV6-5 combines with J gene TRBJ2-3; D may correspond to TRBD1 or TRBD2 (5 bases each). Germline assignment: CDR1 MNHEY and CDR2 SVGAGI. CDR3 length: 16 amino acids. V dropped 2 bases and J dropped 5 bases, with 17 bases sitting between them. CDR3 amino acids: CASSYTPGTGGDTQYF. Written as DNA, the CDR3 is TGTGCCAGCAGTTACACCCCCGGGACCGGCGGAGATACGCAGTATTTT.

This sequence joins TRBV5-1 and TRBJ2-7; possibly TRBD1 for D (6 bases). The CDR3 loop spans 15 amino acids. The V gene's germline CDR1 is SGHRS and CDR2 YFSETQ. The ends were cut back, 4 bases at V and 3 bases at J, with 17 bases in the middle. Written as DNA, the CDR3 is TGCGCCAGCAGCCTTGGGACAAATAGCATCTACGAGCAGTACTTC. This translates into CASSLGTNSIYEQYF.

About this clone itself: The sample has other DNA sequences that encode this CDR3 too. V usage is TRBV18 and J usage is TRBJ1-1; D is unclear. Germline V gene lookup returns CDR1 KGHSH and CDR2 LQKENI. Trimming took off 6 bases at V and 2 bases at J, with 10 bases between the two ends. This CDR3 has 13 residues. The CDR3 sequence: CASSGQANTEAFF. The CDR3 DNA sequence: TGTGCCAGCTCGGGTCAAGCCAACACTGAAGCTTTCTTT.

The V call is TRBV4-1, the J call TRBJ1-6; possible D gene TRBD1, 6 bases. This CDR3 is built from 15 residues. Trimming cost V 4 bases and J 7 bases, with 14 bases left between them. Germline V gene sequence: CDR1 MGHRA, CDR2 YSYEKL. In DNA form, the CDR3 reads TGCGCCAGCAGCCTTCTACAGGGTGACAATTCACCCCTCCACTTT. Translation: CASSLLQGDNSPLHF.

The rearrangement uses TRBV7-9 and TRBJ1-5, with TRBD1 matching 8 bases. V gave up 4 bases and J gave up 4 bases; unmatched junction bases: 6. The CDR3 runs 15 residues. Germline CDR1 SEHNR, CDR2 FQNEAQ (reference sequence). The DNA of the CDR3 is TGTGCCAGCAGCTCTACAGGGGGAAAAAATCAGCCCCAGCATTTT. Translation: CASSSTGGKNQPQHF.

The chain combines TRBV5-4 with TRBJ2-2, with a possible D match to TRBD1 (6 bases). The germline V gene encodes CDR1 SGHNT and CDR2 YYREEE (reference sequence). The CDR3 has 14 amino acids. With 2 bases removed from V and 4 bases from J, the gap between germline ends came to 9 bases. CDR3: CASSFDRSTGELFF. The CDR3 DNA reads TGTGCCAGCAGCTTCGACAGGAGCACCGGGGAGCTGTTTTTT.

V usage is TRBV11-2 and J usage is TRBJ1-2; D unresolved. Deletions cut 4 bases from V and 2 bases from J, with 17 bases between. The CDR3 sequence is 16 residues long. In germline, CDR1 is SGHAT, CDR2 FQNNGV. This CDR3 reads CASSSLYNGFNYGYTF. The CDR3 DNA sequence: TGTGCCAGCAGCTCCTTATATAACGGCTTCAACTATGGCTACACCTTC.

The V call is TRBV5-4, the J call TRBJ2-3; the match to TRBD1 covers 7 bases. Germline CDR1 and CDR2: SGHNT and YYREEE (reference sequence). This CDR3 has 15 amino acids. Unmatched junction bases numbered 4, after V lost 3 bases and J lost 0 bases. CDR3 DNA: TGTGCCAGCAGCTCAGGGGGACAGAGCACAGATACGCAGTATTTT. This sequence encodes CASSSGGQSTDTQYF.